A selection of T cell receptor beta chains follows, all from one sample in a study of siplizumab effects on memory and regulatory T cells. Profiled with immunoSEQ multiplex PCR; TCRdb holds only in-frame clones, not every one. Found here are approximately 100,000 clones, 80% to 95% of them singletons; the top ten hold more than 10%. The sequencing input was non-Treg CD4+ T cells sorted from blood. The receptors originated from a human donor in good health. Each CDR3 is given with its conserved first and last residue. D genes are given only for firm matches. Some rows mark clone size as missing; the rest say once, few, many or name a class of expanded clone.

abundance	v_gene	j_gene	d_gene	len	CDR3aa	CDR3nt
NA	TRBV28	TRBJ1-4	NA	14	CASRQQGIDEKLFF	TGTGCCAGCAGACAACAGGGTATCGATGAAAAACTGTTTTTT
NA	TRBV18	TRBJ2-2	NA	12	CASSPVDGELFF	TGTGCCAGCTCACCGGTTGACGGGGAGCTGTTTTTT
NA	TRBV5-4	TRBJ2-1	TRBD2	14	CASGAGSSYNEQFF	TGTGCCAGCGGAGCGGGGAGCTCCTACAATGAGCAGTTCTTC
NA	TRBV15	TRBJ1-4	NA	14	CATSRVWRNEKLFF	TGTGCCACCAGCAGAGTGTGGAGGAATGAAAAACTGTTTTTT
NA	TRBV5-4	TRBJ1-3	NA	14	CASSLEQGRNTIYF	TGTGCCAGCAGCTTGGAACAGGGCCGAAACACCATATATTTT
NA	TRBV2	TRBJ2-3	NA	15	CASGLPGQDTDTQYF	TGTGCCAGCGGCCTACCAGGGCAGGACACAGATACGCAGTATTTT
NA	TRBV4-2	TRBJ1-4	TRBD1	16	CASSQGDRVTNEKLFF	TGTGCCAGCAGCCAGGGGGACAGGGTTACTAATGAAAAACTGTTTTTT
once	TRBV7-9	TRBJ1-3	TRBD1	15	CASRRPGTGGNTIYF	TGTGCCAGCAGGCGTCCCGGGACAGGCGGAAACACCATATATTTT
NA	TRBV4-1	TRBJ2-5	NA	14	CASSQDASQETQYF	TGCGCCAGCAGCCAAGATGCCAGTCAAGAGACCCAGTACTTC
once	TRBV9	TRBJ2-1	NA	15	CASSVGGNTYNEQFF	TGTGCCAGCAGCGTAGGGGGAAACACCTACAATGAGCAGTTCTTC
NA	TRBV19	TRBJ2-5	TRBD2	15	CASRTSGASQETQYF	TGTGCCAGTAGAACTAGCGGGGCCTCACAAGAGACCCAGTACTTC
NA	TRBV19	TRBJ2-2	NA	15	CASSRGWTDTGELFF	TGTGCCAGTAGTAGGGGCTGGACAGACACCGGGGAGCTGTTTTTT
once	TRBV28	TRBJ2-7	TRBD2	15	CASRQAGTSLSEQYF	TGTGCCAGCAGACAAGCCGGGACTAGCTTGAGCGAGCAGTACTTC
NA	TRBV6-1	TRBJ2-5	TRBD2	13	CASSERGVETQYF	TGTGCCAGCAGTGAACGGGGGGTGGAGACCCAGTACTTC
NA	TRBV18	TRBJ2-6	NA	16	CASSLDASSGANVLTF	TGTGCCAGCTCACTCGACGCGAGCTCTGGGGCCAACGTCCTGACTTTC
NA	TRBV2	TRBJ2-1	TRBD2	17	CASRTFKLAGVANEQFF	TGTGCCAGCAGGACCTTTAAACTAGCGGGAGTAGCTAATGAGCAGTTCTTC
NA	TRBV30	TRBJ1-4	TRBD1	16	CAWTRQGATTNEKLFF	TGTGCCTGGACAAGACAGGGGGCCACAACTAATGAAAAACTGTTTTTT
NA	TRBV11-2	TRBJ2-3	NA	15	CASSPLGGATDTQYF	TGTGCCAGCAGCCCCCTGGGGGGGGCCACAGATACGCAGTATTTT
NA	TRBV5-1	TRBJ2-2	TRBD1	15	CASSWDRAGSGELFF	TGCGCCAGCAGCTGGGACAGGGCGGGATCCGGGGAGCTGTTTTTT
NA	TRBV20-1	TRBJ1-1	NA	11	CSASTRSGAFF	TGCAGTGCTAGCACTAGGAGCGGGGCTTTCTTT
NA	TRBV4-3	TRBJ2-7	TRBD2	14	CASSQGRGSGEQYF	TGCGCCAGCAGCCAAGGGCGGGGGTCTGGCGAGCAGTACTTC
NA	TRBV27	TRBJ1-4	NA	13	CASSFVGSEKLFF	TGTGCCAGCAGTTTCGTGGGGAGTGAAAAACTGTTTTTT
NA	TRBV7-7	TRBJ2-1	NA	15	CASSLAMAGRNEQFF	TGTGCTAGCAGCTTAGCGATGGCGGGGCGCAATGAGCAGTTCTTC
NA	TRBV19	TRBJ1-1	TRBD1	11	CASSRQGWAFF	TGTGCCAGCTCAAGACAGGGCTGGGCTTTCTTT
once	TRBV7-2	TRBJ2-5	TRBD1	13	CASTSTGKETQYF	TGTGCCAGCACCTCGACAGGGAAAGAGACCCAGTACTTC
NA	TRBV30	TRBJ1-2	TRBD1	18	CAWSFRLGTGGFPYGYTF	TGTGCCTGGAGTTTTCGACTCGGGACAGGGGGCTTTCCCTATGGCTACACCTTC
NA	TRBV28	TRBJ1-2	NA	15	CASSFGGINYVGYTF	TGTGCCAGCAGTTTTGGAGGGATTAACTATGTCGGCTACACCTTC
NA	TRBV19	TRBJ1-5	NA	15	CASSNLLASNQPQHF	TGTGCCAGTAGTAATTTGCTAGCGAGCAATCAGCCCCAGCATTTT
NA	TRBV2	TRBJ2-2	TRBD1	16	CASSEPGQGVTGELFF	TGTGCCAGCAGTGAACCGGGACAGGGGGTAACCGGGGAGCTGTTTTTT
NA	TRBV5-1	TRBJ2-2	TRBD1	17	CASTYEGGVGHTGELFF	TGCGCCAGCACCTATGAAGGGGGCGTGGGACACACCGGGGAGCTGTTTTTT
NA	TRBV7-9	TRBJ2-1	NA	15	CASSILSGVYNEQFF	TGTGCCAGCAGCATCCTATCGGGAGTTTACAATGAGCAGTTCTTC
NA	TRBV25-1	TRBJ2-6	TRBD1	18	CASSGVPGQGSGANVLTF	TGTGCCAGCAGTGGGGTCCCGGGACAGGGTTCGGGGGCCAACGTCCTGACTTTC
NA	TRBV6-1	TRBJ1-5	NA	14	CASSETGGNQPQHF	TGTGCCAGCAGCGAAACGGGGGGCAATCAGCCCCAGCATTTT
NA	TRBV5-1	TRBJ2-3	TRBD2	13	CASNGLAADTQYF	TGCGCCAGCAATGGACTAGCAGCAGATACGCAGTATTTT
NA	TRBV6-1	TRBJ1-5	NA	17	CASSVPRGDHSNQPQHF	TGTGCCAGCAGTGTCCCACGCGGGGACCATAGCAATCAGCCCCAGCATTTT
NA	TRBV28	TRBJ1-2	TRBD1	13	CANSGTDLYGYTF	TGTGCCAACTCCGGGACAGACCTATATGGCTACACCTTC
NA	TRBV2	TRBJ1-5	TRBD1	16	CASSDVGTGGNQPQHF	TGTGCCAGCAGTGATGTCGGGACAGGAGGGAATCAGCCCCAGCATTTT
NA	TRBV27	TRBJ2-2	TRBD2	14	CAIGAGVGTGELFF	TGTGCCATCGGGGCGGGAGTAGGTACCGGGGAGCTGTTTTTT
NA	TRBV13	TRBJ2-5	NA	14	CASSLTGGQETQYF	TGTGCCAGCAGCTTAACCGGGGGCCAAGAGACCCAGTACTTC
NA	TRBV27	TRBJ2-1	TRBD2	14	CASIRASGYNEQFF	TGTGCCAGCATCAGGGCTAGCGGATACAATGAGCAGTTCTTC
NA	TRBV28	TRBJ2-5	NA	15	CASSWGGAYQETQYF	TGTGCCAGCAGTTGGGGGGGGGCGTACCAAGAGACCCAGTACTTC
NA	TRBV7-2	TRBJ1-1	TRBD1	16	CASRPRGGIGYTEAFF	TGTGCCAGCCGCCCCCGAGGGGGCATTGGGTACACTGAAGCTTTCTTT
NA	TRBV6-5	TRBJ2-5	NA	13	CASSPLIGETQYF	TGTGCCAGCAGCCCCTTAATCGGTGAGACCCAGTACTTC
NA	TRBV7-2	TRBJ2-2	NA	15	CASSLVRVNTGELFF	TGTGCCAGCAGCCTCGTCCGGGTCAACACCGGGGAGCTGTTTTTT
NA	TRBV18	TRBJ1-3	NA	13	CASSPLSGNTIYF	TGTGCCAGCTCACCACTTTCTGGAAACACCATATATTTT
NA	TRBV2	TRBJ1-1	TRBD1	13	CASIRDRDTEAFF	TGTGCCAGCATCCGGGACAGGGACACTGAAGCTTTCTTT
NA	TRBV19	TRBJ1-5	NA	18	CASSKKDSAGVSNQPQHF	TGTGCCAGTAGTAAAAAAGACAGCGCCGGGGTTAGCAATCAGCCCCAGCATTTT
few	TRBV27	TRBJ2-7	TRBD2	16	CASSSRLAGGSYEQYF	TGTGCCAGCAGTTCCAGACTAGCGGGAGGGTCCTACGAGCAGTACTTC
NA	TRBV7-3	TRBJ2-3	TRBD2	14	CASSYGLAGNTQYF	TGTGCCAGCAGTTATGGGCTAGCGGGAAATACGCAGTATTTT
NA	TRBV6-5	TRBJ1-1	NA	14	CASSPPQGNTEAFF	TGTGCCAGCAGTCCACCTCAGGGGAACACTGAAGCTTTCTTT
NA	TRBV18	TRBJ2-2	NA	14	CASSPPVITGELFF	TGTGCCAGCTCACCACCGGTGATCACCGGGGAGCTGTTTTTT
once	TRBV2	TRBJ2-2	NA	15	CASTQHRGGAGELFF	TGTGCCAGCACGCAACACAGGGGGGGTGCCGGGGAGCTGTTTTTT
NA	TRBV7-7	TRBJ2-5	NA	13	CASSLGAEKTQYF	TGTGCTAGCAGCTTAGGGGCCGAAAAGACCCAGTACTTC
NA	TRBV7-8	TRBJ1-1	NA	14	CASSLVAGNTEAFF	TGTGCCAGCAGCTTAGTGGCAGGGAACACTGAAGCTTTCTTT